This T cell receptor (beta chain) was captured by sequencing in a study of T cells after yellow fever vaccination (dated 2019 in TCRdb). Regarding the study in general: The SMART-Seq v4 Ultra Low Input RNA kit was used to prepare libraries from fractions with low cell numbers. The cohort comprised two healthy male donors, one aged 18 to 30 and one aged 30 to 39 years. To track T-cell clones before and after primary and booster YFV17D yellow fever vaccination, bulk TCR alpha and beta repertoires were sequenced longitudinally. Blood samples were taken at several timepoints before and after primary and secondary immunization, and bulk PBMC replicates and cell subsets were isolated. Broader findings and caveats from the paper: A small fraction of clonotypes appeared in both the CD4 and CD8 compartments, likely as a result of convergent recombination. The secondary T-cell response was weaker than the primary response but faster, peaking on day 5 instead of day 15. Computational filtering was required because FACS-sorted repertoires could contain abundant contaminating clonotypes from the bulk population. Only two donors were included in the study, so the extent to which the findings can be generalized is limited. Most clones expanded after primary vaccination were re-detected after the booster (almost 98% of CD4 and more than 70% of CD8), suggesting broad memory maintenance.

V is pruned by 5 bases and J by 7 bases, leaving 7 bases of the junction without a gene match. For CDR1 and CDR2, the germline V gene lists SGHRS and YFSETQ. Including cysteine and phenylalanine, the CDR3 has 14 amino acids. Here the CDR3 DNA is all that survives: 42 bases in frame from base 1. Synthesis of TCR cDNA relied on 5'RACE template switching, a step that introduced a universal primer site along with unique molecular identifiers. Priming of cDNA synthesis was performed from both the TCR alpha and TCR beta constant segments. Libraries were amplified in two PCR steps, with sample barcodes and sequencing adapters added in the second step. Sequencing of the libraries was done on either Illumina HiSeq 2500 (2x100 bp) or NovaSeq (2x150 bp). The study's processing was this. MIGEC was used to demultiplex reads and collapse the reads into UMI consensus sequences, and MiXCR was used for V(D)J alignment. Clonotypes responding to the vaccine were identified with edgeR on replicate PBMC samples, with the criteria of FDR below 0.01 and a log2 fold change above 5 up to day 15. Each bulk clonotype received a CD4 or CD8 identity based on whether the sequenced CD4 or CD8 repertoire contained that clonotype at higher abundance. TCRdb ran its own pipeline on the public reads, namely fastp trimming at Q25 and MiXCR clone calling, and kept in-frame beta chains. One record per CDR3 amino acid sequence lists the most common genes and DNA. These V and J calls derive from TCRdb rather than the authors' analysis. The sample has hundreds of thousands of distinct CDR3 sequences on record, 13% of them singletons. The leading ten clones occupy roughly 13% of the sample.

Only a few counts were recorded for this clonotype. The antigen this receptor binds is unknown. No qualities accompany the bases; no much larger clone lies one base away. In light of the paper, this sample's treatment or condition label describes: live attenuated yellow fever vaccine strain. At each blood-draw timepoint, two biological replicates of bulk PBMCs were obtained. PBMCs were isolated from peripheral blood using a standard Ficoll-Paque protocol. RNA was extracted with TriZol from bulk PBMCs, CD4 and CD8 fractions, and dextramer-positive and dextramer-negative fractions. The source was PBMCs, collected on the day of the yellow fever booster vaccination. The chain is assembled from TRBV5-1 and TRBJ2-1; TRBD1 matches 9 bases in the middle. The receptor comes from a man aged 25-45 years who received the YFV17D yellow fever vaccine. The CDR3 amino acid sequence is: CASRHRTGENEQFF. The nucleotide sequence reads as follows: TGCGCCAGCAGACACAGGACAGGGGAGAATGAGCAGTTCTTC.